Here is one T cell receptor (beta chain) with its context. This CDR3 region has 12 residues. Trimming took 10 bases from V and 14 from J; bases not matched to a gene: 14. The germline V gene has CDR1 MNHEY and CDR2 SVGAGI. Profiling relied on immunoSEQ multiplex PCR, and the TCRdb table lists in-frame clones only, not all of them. Counted here are some 290,000 clones, roughly nine tenths occurring once; the ten biggest clones make up 3% to 5%. This record comes from a study of blood T cell repertoires in COVID-19. The overall study: From the United States, Italy and Spain came samples of acute and convalescent COVID-19.

The chain is built from TRBV6-5 and TRBJ1-5; the match to TRBD1 covers 7 bases. The source is a woman younger than 45 who had been exposed to COVID-19. The material sequenced was PBMCs or T cells enriched from blood (not recorded which). For the CDR3, the DNA is TGTGCCACCCAAGGTTTAGGGGGCAGGGAGCATTTT. This sequence encodes CATQGLGGREHF.